This passage covers 21 T cell receptor beta chains from one sample sequenced in a study of shared clonotypes between healthy human individuals. CD8 cells regarded as naive lacked CD45RO, were positively chosen for CCR7, and omitted terminally differentiated effector memory CD45RA+ cells. Using immunoSEQ multiplex PCR, the repertoire was profiled, and TCRdb retains in-frame clones only, with some absent. Counted here are 2 million to 2.5 million clones, around 93% occurring once; the ten biggest clones make up about 1.8%. Input material: naive CD8+ T cells from PBMCs. Receptors originate from a man between 18 and 29 years old in good health. Some clones in this sample may be carry-over from other donors' samples.

This chain links TRBV19 with TRBJ2-1; 8 bases line up with TRBD2. J gave up 1 base and V 5 bases, and 4 bases lay outside the gene matches. The CDR3 length is 15 residues. Germline-derived CDR1 and CDR2 are LNHDA and SQIVND (reference sequence). CDR3 sequence (DNA): TGTGCCAGTAGTTCTAGCGGGTCTTCCTACAATGAGCAGTTCTTC. This translates into CASSSSGSSYNEQFF.

This chain uses TRBV6-6 with TRBJ1-2; no firm D call. V was shortened by 10 bases and J by 8 bases, with 14 bases between the two germline ends. From germline, CDR1 is MNHNY and CDR2 SVGAGI (reference sequence). The CDR3 contains 11 residues. This CDR3 reads CATQGVDGYTF. CDR3 sequence (DNA): TGTGCCACCCAAGGCGTTGACGGCTACACCTTC.

This clone was seen only a few times. The rearrangement joins TRBV9 to TRBJ1-5, with 7 nucleotides matching TRBD1. CDR1 SGDLS and CDR2 YYNGEE come from the germline V gene. The CDR3 is 15 amino acids. Losses at the gene ends were 4 bases for V and 6 bases for J; bases not matched to a gene: 10. CDR3 nucleotide sequence: TGTGCCAGCAGCCGTGGGGCAGGGGGAAGTCAGCCCCAGCATTTT. Amino acid sequence: CASSRGAGGSQPQHF. Using reference TRBV9 and TRBJ1-5 for the parts outside the CDR3, the full variable domain is DSGVTQTPKHLITATGQRVTLRCSPRSGDLSVYWYQQSLDQGLQFLIQYYNGEERAKGNILERFSAQQFPDLHSELNLSSLELGDSALYFCASSRGAGGSQPQHFGDGTRLSIL.

The chain is built from TRBV11-2 and TRBJ2-1, with D unclear. The CDR3 consists of 14 residues. In germline, CDR1 is SGHAT, CDR2 FQNNGV. Trimming left V 1 base short and J 6 bases short, with 10 bases between. The CDR3 DNA reads TGTGCCAGCAGCTTAGCACCTATCGCCAATGAGCAGTTCTTC. It specifies CASSLAPIANEQFF.

The chain combines TRBV4-1 with TRBJ2-2; D is unresolved. The CDR3 totals 17 residues. CDR1 and CDR2 from the germline V gene are MGHRA and YSYEKL. The ends were cut back, 4 bases at V and 5 bases at J, with 20 bases in the middle. The CDR3 bases are TGCGCCAGCAGCCTCTTTGGATCTTCGACCGGGACCGGGGAGCTGTTTTTT. This sequence encodes CASSLFGSSTGTGELFF.

This chain connects TRBV27 to TRBJ2-7; possible D gene TRBD1, 6 bases. V was shortened by 4 bases and J by 5 bases, with 12 bases between the two germline ends. This CDR3 has 13 amino acids. Germline CDR1 reads MNHEY; CDR2 reads SMNVEV (reference sequence). The CDR3: CASSSRGGDEQYF. The CDR3 region has the DNA TGTGCCAGCAGTTCCAGGGGTGGGGACGAGCAGTACTTC.

The chain uses TRBV28 and TRBJ1-5, with D possibly matching TRBD1 (5 bases). V shed 3 bases and J shed 6 bases, with 18 bases lying between them. Germline V gene lookup returns CDR1 MDHEN and CDR2 SYDVKM. The CDR3 loop spans 16 amino acids. The CDR3 region is CASSLRERGGIQPQHF. CDR3 nucleotides: TGTGCCAGCAGTTTGAGGGAGAGGGGCGGAATTCAGCCCCAGCATTTT.

V usage is TRBV25-1 and J usage is TRBJ1-5, with 9 bases fitting TRBD1. This CDR3 is 14 amino acids long. After removal of 6 bases from V and 6 bases from J, the junction contained 6 bases not matched to a gene. From germline, CDR1 is MGHDK and CDR2 SYGVNS. CDR3 nucleotide sequence: TGTGCCAGCAGCCGGACAGGGGTAAGTCAGCCCCAGCATTTT. Translating it yields CASSRTGVSQPQHF.

A note on this clone: The sample holds other DNA sequences that translate to the same CDR3. The chain carries TRBV7-2 and TRBJ2-7; no clear D gene. Germline CDR1 is SGHTA and CDR2 is FQGNSA. V was cut by 5 bases and J by 1 base, with 6 bases left in between. The length of the CDR3 is 12 residues. The CDR3 loop is CASSPRSYEQYF. CDR3 nucleotides: TGTGCCAGCAGCCCGCGGTCCTACGAGCAGTACTTC.

This clone showed up just once. CDR3 sequence (DNA): TGCGCCAGCAGCCAAGGACCGACCCGGGGTACCTACGAGCAGTACTTC. Protein: CASSQGPTRGTYEQYF. The rearrangement links TRBV4-1 to TRBJ2-7; D perhaps matches TRBD2 (5 bases). The CDR3 is 16 amino acids. V lost 1 base, J lost 2 bases, and 15 bases lay in between. Looked up from germline, CDR1 is MGHRA and CDR2 is YSYEKL.

V is TRBV18 and J is TRBJ1-5, with D possibly matching TRBD1 (5 bases). V was shortened by 2 bases and J by 4 bases, with 12 bases between the two germline ends. Germline assignment: CDR1 KGHSH and CDR2 LQKENI. The CDR3 spans 15 residues. CDR3 nucleotide sequence: TGTGCCAGCTCACCAGAGAGGGACCCAAATCAGCCCCAGCATTTT. Translating it yields CASSPERDPNQPQHF.

This chain joins TRBV7-6 and TRBJ2-3; D is uncertain. V lost 7 bases and J 0 bases, leaving 11 bases between the germline ends. This CDR3 spans 14 amino acids. Germline CDR1 and CDR2: SGHVS and FNYEAQ. CDR3 residues: CASNDPRSTDTQYF. The CDR3 nucleotides read TGTGCCAGCAACGACCCGAGGAGCACAGATACGCAGTATTTT.

The V call is TRBV13, the J call TRBJ2-5; D is undetermined. The V end was cut by 8 bases, the J end by 2 bases, with 12 bases between. CDR3 size: 13 residues. Germline V lookup: CDR1 PRHDT, CDR2 FYEKMQ (reference sequence). CDR3 DNA sequence: TGTGCCAGCTCCCAACTGCCTCAAGAGACCCAGTACTTC. This sequence encodes CASSQLPQETQYF.

This clone was recorded a few times. The chain is built from TRBV7-9 and TRBJ1-3; TRBD1 might be the D (6 bases). V was cut by 3 bases and J by 9 bases, with 15 bases left in between. From germline, CDR1 is SEHNR and CDR2 FQNEAQ (reference sequence). CDR3 length equals 14 residues. CDR3 protein: CASSLIVDSFTIYF. The CDR3 bases are TGTGCCAGCAGCTTGATTGTGGACAGCTTCACCATATATTTT.

The chain joins TRBV11-2 to TRBJ2-2; D gene unclear. The CDR3 runs to 19 residues. Germline V lookup: CDR1 SGHAT, CDR2 FQNNGV. V was cut by 2 bases and J by 3 bases, with 22 bases left in between. As DNA, the CDR3 is TGTGCCAGCAGCTTAAGGGAAGAGGATGGTTTTCGGTACACCGGGGAGCTGTTTTTT. Translated, it gives CASSLREEDGFRYTGELFF.

The chain carries TRBV28 and TRBJ1-4; D uncertain. CDR3 length: 13 amino acids. V dropped 5 bases and J dropped 3 bases, with 7 bases sitting between them. Germline-derived CDR1 and CDR2 are MDHEN and SYDVKM. For the CDR3, the DNA is TGTGCCAGCAGTCCGGACTCTAATGAAAAACTGTTTTTT. Its translation is CASSPDSNEKLFF. Full variable domain (remainder filled in from reference TRBV28 and TRBJ1-4): DVKVTQSSRYLVKRTGEKVFLECVQDMDHENMFWYRQDPGLGLRLIYFSYDVKMKEKGDIPEGYSVSREKKERFSLILESASTNQTSMYLCASSPDSNEKLFFGSGTQLSVL.

CDR3: CASRGYRSNTEAFF. CDR3 sequence (DNA): TGTGCCAGCAGAGGCTACCGGTCGAACACTGAAGCTTTCTTT. This rearrangement joins TRBV2 to TRBJ1-1, with D hard to call. The CDR3 is 14 amino acids. Trimming pared 6 bases from V and 1 base from J, leaving 12 bases between. Germline CDR1 is SNHLY and CDR2 is FYNNEI.

This chain uses TRBV29-1 with TRBJ1-1, with 8 bases identical to TRBD1. V gave up 8 bases and J gave up 5 bases; unmatched junction bases: 7. CDR3 length: 12 residues. Germline CDR1 is SQVTM and CDR2 is ANQGSEA. CDR3 in DNA: TGCAGCTTTGGACAGGGAGGTACTGAAGCTTTCTTT. It is translated as CSFGQGGTEAFF.

This rearrangement joins TRBV6-1 to TRBJ1-4; D call uncertain. V was pared by 0 bases and J by 8 bases, with 4 bases between. CDR3 length: 12 residues. Germline loops: CDR1 MNHNS, CDR2 SASEGT. DNA of the CDR3: TGTGCCAGCAGTGAAGCATCCGAAAAACTGTTTTTT. Its protein product is CASSEASEKLFF.

This CDR3 is CASSPDRVYGYTF. CDR3 DNA: TGTGCCAGCAGTCCCGACAGGGTTTATGGCTACACCTTC. The rearrangement joins TRBV28 to TRBJ1-2; 7 bases map to TRBD1. This CDR3 has 13 amino acids. J gave up 5 bases and V 5 bases, and 5 bases lay outside the gene matches. Germline CDR1 is MDHEN and CDR2 is SYDVKM.

V gene TRBV15 combines with J gene TRBJ1-2; D perhaps matches TRBD1 (5 bases). With 3 bases removed from V and 0 bases from J, the gap between germline ends came to 14 bases. Germline CDR1 and CDR2: LNHNV and YYDKDF (reference sequence). CDR3 length equals 16 residues. CDR3 sequence reads: CATSSGRTGPNYGYTF. The CDR3 nucleotides read TGTGCCACCAGCAGCGGACGGACGGGACCTAACTATGGCTACACCTTC.